The 9 T cell receptor beta chains given below trace back to one sample, sequenced in a study of T cell changes during pregnancy in multiple sclerosis. Using immunoSEQ multiplex PCR, the repertoire was profiled, and TCRdb retains in-frame clones only, with some absent. The sample holds 55,000 to 75,000 clones, roughly 89% seen once. Material: peripheral blood, obtained in the third trimester of pregnancy. Source of these receptors: a female donor in good health, enrolled as a control in a pregnancy study.

V and J are TRBV19 and TRBJ1-1; 9 positions agree with TRBD1. Germline CDR1 is LNHDA and CDR2 is SQIVND (reference sequence). V lost 5 bases to trimming and J lost 1 base; unmatched junction nucleotides: 5. This CDR3 spans 15 amino acids. This chain's CDR3 is CASSARQGGNTEAFF. CDR3 DNA: TGTGCCAGTAGTGCCCGACAGGGGGGGAACACTGAAGCTTTCTTT.

The chain recombines TRBV5-1 with TRBJ1-2; 9 nucleotides align to TRBD1. The CDR3 length is 16 residues. Trimming took 4 bases from V and 4 from J; bases not matched to a gene: 11. Germline V gene data show CDR1 as SGHRS and CDR2 as YFSETQ. This CDR3 reads CASSHLPGQGVYGYTF. DNA of the CDR3: TGCGCCAGCAGCCATTTACCGGGACAGGGAGTCTATGGCTACACCTTC.

The chain combines TRBV6-5 with TRBJ1-5; weak D call: TRBD1 (5 bases). From germline, CDR1 is MNHEY and CDR2 SVGAGI. The CDR3 extends over 15 amino acids. With 6 bases removed from V and 0 bases from J, the gap between germline ends came to 12 bases. In DNA form, the CDR3 reads TGTGCCAGCAGAGACGACAGCAATAGCAATCAGCCCCAGCATTTT. The encoded protein is CASRDDSNSNQPQHF.

This clone has only one observation. J is TRBJ1-2 and V is TRBV7-3, with a tentative D call TRBD1 (6 bases). The V end lost 5 bases, the J end lost 0 bases, and 13 bases lay between the germline ends. The CDR3 runs to 15 residues. Germline V CDR1 and CDR2: SGHTA, FQGTGA. CDR3 bases: TGTGCCAGCAGCCCCGGGGGGGGCTCTAACTATGGCTACACCTTC. It encodes CASSPGGGSNYGYTF. The full variable domain, its missing parts supplied by reference TRBV7-3 and TRBJ1-2, is GAGVSQTPSNKVTEKGKYVELRCDPISGHTALYWYRQSLGQGPEFLIYFQGTGAADDSGLPNDRFFAVRPEGSVSTLKIQRTERGDSAVYLCASSPGGGSNYGYTFGSGTRLTVV.

This chain connects TRBV4-2 to TRBJ2-5; no clear D gene. The germline V gene encodes CDR1 LGHNA and CDR2 YNFKEQ. V was pared by 4 bases and J by 5 bases, with 14 bases between. The CDR3 contains 14 residues. CDR3 DNA sequence: TGTGCCAGCAGCCCCAGTCAAGTTCGCGAGACCCAGTACTTC. Residues: CASSPSQVRETQYF.

This rearrangement joins TRBV2 to TRBJ2-6; D unclear. This CDR3 region has 15 residues. Germline V lookup: CDR1 SNHLY, CDR2 FYNNEI. The V end lost 3 bases, the J end lost 4 bases, and 10 bases lay between the germline ends. The DNA for the CDR3 is TGTGCCAGCAGTGAGTCGAGACTGGGGGCCAACGTCCTGACTTTC. It codes for CASSESRLGANVLTF. The full variable domain, its missing parts supplied by reference TRBV2 and TRBJ2-6, is EPEVTQTPSHQVTQMGQEVILRCVPISNHLYFYWYRQILGQKVEFLVSFYNNEISEKSEIFDDQFSVERPDGSNFTLKIRSTKLEDSAMYFCASSESRLGANVLTFGAGSRLTVL.

This chain joins TRBV5-4 and TRBJ1-3, with a possible D match to TRBD1 (6 bases). The CDR3 covers 15 residues. CDR1 SGHNT and CDR2 YYREEE come from the germline V gene (reference sequence). Trimming pared 0 bases from V and 4 bases from J, leaving 11 bases between. In nucleotides, the CDR3 is TGTGCCAGCAGCTTGGGGGCTGGGACAGGAAACACCATATATTTT. Protein product: CASSLGAGTGNTIYF.

V is TRBV27 and J is TRBJ2-7; 8 bases agree with TRBD2. This CDR3 comprises 11 residues. With V trimmed by 11 bases and J by 7 bases, 7 bases remained unmatched. CDR1 is MNHEY and CDR2 is SMNVEV in the germline V gene (reference sequence). The CDR3 reads CASRGGREQYF. The CDR3 DNA is TGTGCCTCCCGCGGGGGGCGGGAGCAGTACTTC.

The V call is TRBV5-1, the J call TRBJ2-5, with D possibly matching TRBD1 (6 bases). Germline-derived CDR1 and CDR2 are SGHRS and YFSETQ. This CDR3 is built from 13 residues. V lost 7 bases, J lost 4 bases, and 14 bases lay in between. CDR3: CASRQGFGETQYF. For the CDR3, the DNA is TGCGCCAGCCGCCAGGGGTTCGGAGAGACCCAGTACTTC.